This record covers a single T cell receptor (beta chain). The target antigen is unknown. The data were obtained in a study of OX40 agonist ivuxolimab in advanced cancers. Study-level background: Participants, 80% to 90% male, averaged 60 years of age, ranging from roughly 23 to 90. Study outcomes and limitations: At doses 0.1 to 3.0 mg/kg, CD4+ and CD8+ clones expanded. With doses of 0.1-3.0 mg/kg, partial responders showed among the lowest clonal expansion.

Germline V lookup: CDR1 MNHNS, CDR2 SASEGT. With 2 bases removed from V and 4 bases from J, the gap between germline ends came to 14 bases. This CDR3 is 15 amino acids long. Produced via immunoSEQ multiplex PCR; TCRdb's table is partial and in-frame only. Counted here are approximately 80,000 clones, 89% occurring once; the ten biggest clones make up under 0.25%. The sample here was CD4+ or CD8+ T cells sorted from blood, taken in a trial of the OX40 agonist ivuxolimab. The V gene is TRBV6-1, the J gene TRBJ1-2, with D perhaps TRBD1 (6 bases). The receptor was isolated from an adult with an advanced solid tumor such as melanoma, head and neck, liver or kidney cancer. The chain's CDR3 is CASSETKTGSYGYTF. The CDR3 DNA reads TGTGCCAGCAGTGAAACAAAGACAGGATCCTATGGCTACACCTTC.